The 32 T cell receptor beta chains below were found in one sample sequenced in a study of cytomegalovirus exposure and HLA in healthy donors. The PCR had 60 Vbeta and 13 Jbeta primers. Using immunoSEQ multiplex PCR, the repertoire was profiled, and TCRdb retains in-frame clones only, with some absent. There are 210,000 or so clones in the sample; over 75% occur only once, and over 1% lies in the top ten. The sample taken for sequencing was PBMCs. The origin of the receptors is a human donor in good health.

This chain joins TRBV5-4 and TRBJ2-1; 8 nucleotides agree with TRBD2. There are 16 residues in the CDR3. With 4 bases clipped from V and 8 bases from J, the junction kept 14 bases outside the gene matches. Germline CDR1 is SGHNT and CDR2 is YYREEE (reference sequence). The CDR3 DNA follows: TGTGCCAGCAGCCTCCCGTCCGGGACTAGTTTGGATGAGCAGTTCTTC. Its protein is CASSLPSGTSLDEQFF.

The rearrangement uses TRBV10-3 and TRBJ2-7; TRBD2 matches at 9 bases. Trimming cost V 10 bases and J 3 bases; bases outside gene matches: 13. Germline loops: CDR1 ENHRY, CDR2 SYGVKD. CDR3 length: 15 residues. The CDR3 reads CATSTKREDYYEQYF. CDR3 nucleotide sequence: TGTGCCACAAGCACCAAGCGGGAGGACTACTACGAGCAGTACTTC.

In its sample, this clone was seen once. The CDR3 loop is CASSLAEFESLYNEQFF. The DNA of the CDR3 is TGTGCCAGCAGCTTAGCCGAGTTTGAGTCTCTTTACAATGAGCAGTTCTTC. This rearrangement joins TRBV11-1 to TRBJ2-1; D ambiguous. From germline, CDR1 is SGHAT and CDR2 FQDESV (reference sequence). With 0 bases removed from V and 4 bases from J, the gap between germline ends came to 16 bases. This CDR3 has 17 amino acids.

This clone was seen just once. The same CDR3 can be traced to other DNA sequences in this sample. This sequence joins TRBV30 and TRBJ2-1; D might be TRBD2 (5 bases). CDR3 length: 14 residues. V lost 2 bases and J 0 bases, leaving 8 bases between the germline ends. Per the germline V gene, CDR1 is GTSNPN and CDR2 is SVGIG (reference sequence). The CDR3 spells CAWSRGSSYNEQFF. The CDR3 DNA follows: TGTGCCTGGAGTAGAGGGAGCTCCTACAATGAGCAGTTCTTC.

CDR3 sequence reads: CASTLPTGASNYGYTF. CDR3 coding DNA: TGTGCCAGCACACTCCCGACAGGGGCGTCTAACTATGGCTACACCTTC. V gene TRBV28 combines with J gene TRBJ1-2; 8 positions match TRBD1. There are 16 residues in the CDR3. J was trimmed by 0 bases and V by 7 bases; bases with no gene match: 10. CDR1 and CDR2 from the germline V gene are MDHEN and SYDVKM.

This clone was detected once. V and J are TRBV7-6 and TRBJ2-3; TRBD2 might be the D (6 bases). The length of the CDR3 is 20 residues. Trimming cost V 2 bases and J 1 base, with 25 bases left between them. CDR1 SGHVS and CDR2 FNYEAQ come from the germline V gene. The DNA of the CDR3 is TGTGCCAGCAGCTTAAGCTTCGGTACTAGACTAGTTGGGGGCACAGATACGCAGTATTTT. Translated, it gives CASSLSFGTRLVGGTDTQYF. Together with reference TRBV7-6 and TRBJ2-3, the CDR3 gives the full variable domain: GAGVSQSPRYKVTKRGQDVALRCDPISGHVSLYWYRQALGQGPEFLTYFNYEAQQDKSGLPNDRFSAERPEGSISTLTIQRTEQRDSAMYRCASSLSFGTRLVGGTDTQYFGPGTRLTVL.

The J gene is TRBJ1-6, the V gene TRBV11-2; D is uncertain. CDR1 is SGHAT, CDR2 FQNNGV, per germline. V was trimmed by 0 bases and J by 7 bases, leaving 13 bases between them. CDR3 length equals 16 residues. CDR3 amino acids: CASSLEARSLNSPLHF. The DNA for the CDR3 is TGTGCCAGCAGCTTAGAGGCCAGGTCTTTGAATTCACCCCTCCACTTT.

The J gene is TRBJ1-5, the V gene TRBV4-1, with a weak D call TRBD1 (6 bases). This CDR3 comprises 15 residues. Trimming took 3 bases from V and 7 from J, leaving 16 bases between them. The V gene's germline CDR1 is MGHRA and CDR2 YSYEKL. CDR3 residues: CASSQVHRAAQPQHF. CDR3 coding DNA: TGCGCCAGCAGCCAGGTCCACAGGGCAGCCCAGCCCCAGCATTTT.

The V and J genes are TRBV28 and TRBJ2-1, with D unclear. Germline-derived CDR1 and CDR2 are MDHEN and SYDVKM. The CDR3 totals 13 residues. Trimming cost V 7 bases and J 7 bases, with 14 bases left between them. The chain's CDR3 is CASTLVPRNEQFF. Written as DNA, the CDR3 is TGTGCCAGCACATTGGTGCCCAGGAATGAGCAGTTCTTC.

This clone appeared a few times. J is TRBJ1-2 and V is TRBV5-6, with unresolved D. The CDR3 sequence is 13 residues long. V dropped 5 bases and J dropped 4 bases, with 12 bases sitting between them. Germline V gene lookup returns CDR1 SGHDT and CDR2 YYEEEE. CDR3 protein: CASRYTQTYGYTF. CDR3 nucleotide sequence: TGTGCCAGCAGATATACACAGACCTATGGCTACACCTTC.

The chain combines TRBV25-1 with TRBJ1-1; D is unclear. The CDR3 length is 13 residues. Germline V CDR1 and CDR2: MGHDK, SYGVNS. The V and J ends lost 4 bases and 3 bases respectively, with 9 bases between them. This CDR3 reads CASSADLDTEAFF. The CDR3, as DNA: TGTGCCAGCAGTGCAGATCTGGACACTGAAGCTTTCTTT.

Here the CDR3 DNA reads TGTGCCAGCAGCTTACCCCTCAGACTAGCGAGTAAAAACAATGAGCAGTTCTTC. Its protein is CASSLPLRLASKNNEQFF. The V and J genes are TRBV7-8 and TRBJ2-1, with TRBD2 matching 8 bases. This CDR3 is 18 amino acids long. CDR1 and CDR2 (germline): SGHVS, FQNEAQ. The junction had 14 bases not matched to a gene; V was cut back by 2 bases and J by 5 bases.

The rearrangement uses TRBV27 and TRBJ2-6; 8 positions agree with TRBD2. This CDR3 is built from 15 residues. Per germline, CDR1 MNHEY and CDR2 SMNVEV (reference sequence). V lost 6 bases to trimming and J lost 2 bases; unmatched junction nucleotides: 3. The CDR3 DNA reads TGTGCCAGCAGCCCAGCGGGAGCTGGGGCCAACGTCCTGACTTTC. Amino acid sequence: CASSPAGAGANVLTF.

This clone appeared a few times. One junction end disagrees with the germline gene, perhaps due to a read error. The chain uses TRBV23-1 and TRBJ2-4; tentatively, D is TRBD1 (6 bases). TRBV23-1 is marked as an open reading frame, function uncertain. There are 11 residues in the CDR3. The CDR3 here is CASLIQGRGFF. The CDR3 DNA is TGCGCCAGCTTAATACAGGGTAGGGGCTTCTTC.

The V and J genes are TRBV7-9 and TRBJ1-1, with TRBD1 as a possible D gene (6 bases). Per the germline V gene, CDR1 is SEHNR and CDR2 is FQNEAQ (reference sequence). The CDR3 has 16 residues. V was trimmed by 1 base and J by 0 bases, leaving 12 bases between them. CDR3 bases: TGTGCCAGCAGCTTAGGGACAGCCAACTTGAACACTGAAGCTTTCTTT. Its protein product is CASSLGTANLNTEAFF.

The chain has TRBV30 and TRBJ2-1, with TRBD2 matching 7 bases. V gave up 3 bases and J gave up 12 bases; unmatched junction bases: 5. Per the germline V gene, CDR1 is GTSNPN and CDR2 is SVGIG (reference sequence). CDR3 length equals 11 residues. DNA for the CDR3: TGTGCCTGGAGGGGGACTATGATGCAGTTCTTC. It specifies CAWRGTMMQFF.

The chain joins TRBV5-4 to TRBJ2-7; a weak D match, TRBD1 (6 bases). Germline CDR1 is SGHNT and CDR2 is YYREEE (reference sequence). The V and J ends lost 3 bases and 2 bases respectively, with 15 bases between them. The CDR3 spans 15 residues. The CDR3 region has the DNA TGTGCCAGCAGCTCCCCCGGGACATTACCCTACGAGCAGTACTTC. Its translation: CASSSPGTLPYEQYF.

V usage is TRBV11-3 and J usage is TRBJ2-2; 7 nucleotides align to TRBD2. The J segment lost 0 bases and the V segment lost 0 bases, leaving 4 bases of the junction unmatched. Germline CDR1 SGHNT, CDR2 YENEEA. This CDR3 is built from 17 residues. CDR3 bases: TGTGCCAGCAGCTTAGATTCAAGCGGGGCGAACACCGGGGAGCTGTTTTTT. It yields the protein CASSLDSSGANTGELFF.

The chain employs TRBV4-3 and TRBJ2-7; no reliable D call. CDR1 is LGHNA, CDR2 YSLEER, per germline. Deletions cut 1 base from V and 5 bases from J, with 9 bases between. This CDR3 has 13 residues. As DNA, the CDR3 is TGCGCCAGCAGCCAAGTAGTTTCCCACGAGCAGTACTTC. Translated, it gives CASSQVVSHEQYF.

J is TRBJ2-3 and V is TRBV29-1; D is possibly TRBD1 (5 bases). V lost 3 bases and J 3 bases, leaving 13 bases between the germline ends. CDR3 length equals 14 residues. Germline assignment: CDR1 SQVTM and CDR2 ANQGSEA. The CDR3 DNA reads as TGCAGCGTTGACTTAGGGGCTACGACAGATACGCAGTATTTT. Residues: CSVDLGATTDTQYF.

This clone has only one observation. The chain joins TRBV28 to TRBJ2-1; D not certain. The germline V gene has CDR1 MDHEN and CDR2 SYDVKM. CDR3 size: 13 residues. Trimming took off 7 bases at V and 0 bases at J, with 7 bases between the two ends. CDR3 sequence (DNA): TGTGCCAGCATGGCGGTCTCCTACAATGAGCAGTTCTTC. This encodes CASMAVSYNEQFF.

The chain combines TRBV29-1 with TRBJ2-5; 7 positions match TRBD1. Germline V gene sequence: CDR1 SQVTM, CDR2 ANQGSEA. The CDR3 spans 12 residues. J was trimmed by 5 bases and V by 8 bases; bases with no gene match: 8. The CDR3 DNA reads as TGCAGCCTCCTCCAGGGGGAGGAGACCCAGTACTTC. Residues: CSLLQGEETQYF.

The chain uses TRBV13 and TRBJ2-7; maybe TRBD1 (6 bases). V lost 4 bases, J lost 0 bases, and 13 bases lay in between. Germline CDR1 is PRHDT and CDR2 is FYEKMQ (reference sequence). The CDR3 length is 15 residues. CDR3 sequence: CASSSTGYHSYEQYF. The CDR3 DNA sequence: TGTGCCAGCAGCTCAACAGGGTATCACTCCTACGAGCAGTACTTC.

The V gene is TRBV5-4, the J gene TRBJ2-1; TRBD1 aligns across 9 bases. The junction had 6 bases not matched to a gene; V was cut back by 4 bases and J by 4 bases. Germline V gene data show CDR1 as SGHNT and CDR2 as YYREEE (reference sequence). This CDR3 has 15 amino acids. The DNA of the CDR3 is TGTGCCAGCAGCAATCGGGACAGGGAATACAATGAGCAGTTCTTC. Its protein is CASSNRDREYNEQFF.

V gene TRBV7-3 combines with J gene TRBJ2-1; TRBD2 aligns across 8 bases. The V gene end was trimmed by 1 base and the J gene end by 8 bases; junction bases not matched to a gene: 10. Per the germline V gene, CDR1 is SGHTA and CDR2 is FQGTGA. The CDR3 contains 16 residues. CDR3 DNA: TGTGCCAGCAGCTTAATTGGGTCGGGAGGGTTCGATGAGCAGTTCTTC. Translated, it gives CASSLIGSGGFDEQFF.

The genes are TRBV28 and TRBJ2-5; possible D gene TRBD1, 6 bases. The CDR3 sequence is 13 residues long. Germline CDR1 reads MDHEN; CDR2 reads SYDVKM. V lost 7 bases and J lost 5, with 14 bases in between. CDR3 region: CASTGWGPETQYF. As DNA, the CDR3 is TGTGCCAGCACCGGATGGGGGCCGGAGACCCAGTACTTC.

There are a few counts of this clone. The rearrangement joins TRBV15 to TRBJ2-7; no definite D call. Trimming took off 3 bases at V and 1 base at J, with 4 bases between the two ends. The CDR3 has 12 residues. CDR1 and CDR2 (germline): LNHNV, YYDKDF (reference sequence). This chain's CDR3 is CATSSRSYEQYF. As DNA, the CDR3 is TGTGCCACCAGCAGCCGGTCCTACGAGCAGTACTTC.

J is TRBJ1-2 and V is TRBV6-5, with 9 bases fitting TRBD1. The germline CDR1 and CDR2 sequences are MNHEY and SVGAGI. The CDR3 covers 14 residues. The junction had 7 bases not matched to a gene; V was cut back by 5 bases and J by 6 bases. This CDR3 reads CASSLTGGANGYTF. The DNA of the CDR3 is TGTGCCAGCAGTCTAACAGGGGGCGCGAATGGCTACACCTTC.

The count of this clone is one. This chain connects TRBV6-1 to TRBJ2-3; 7 nucleotides align to TRBD2. Germline lookup yields CDR1 MNHNS and CDR2 SASEGT. The CDR3 is made up of 16 amino acids. V lost 1 base and J lost 9; bases outside the gene matches: 13. The DNA for the CDR3 is TGTGCCAGCAGTGAAGGGGGTCTAGCGGCCATGACAACGCAGTATTTT. It translates to CASSEGGLAAMTTQYF.

The chain couples TRBV5-1 to TRBJ2-2; 8 bases line up with TRBD2. The J segment lost 4 bases and the V segment lost 0 bases, leaving 5 bases of the junction unmatched. CDR3 length: 16 residues. Germline CDR1 SGHRS, CDR2 YFSETQ. CDR3 nucleotide sequence: TGCGCCAGCAGCTTGGAGGGCGGGAGGAGCACCGGGGAGCTGTTTTTT. Residues: CASSLEGGRSTGELFF.

This clone was observed a single time. CDR3 nucleotide sequence: TGTGCCAGCAGTCGGACAGGGGGCTCCTACAATGAGCAGTTCTTC. It yields the protein CASSRTGGSYNEQFF. This chain uses TRBV6-5 with TRBJ2-1; 10 bases align to TRBD1. V dropped 5 bases and J dropped 0; count of bases not matched to a gene: 1. The CDR3 is 15 residues long. Germline V gene sequence: CDR1 MNHEY, CDR2 SVGAGI.

This sequence joins TRBV29-1 and TRBJ2-7; the D gene is possibly TRBD1 (6 bases). This CDR3 is 12 amino acids long. Trimming pared 7 bases from V and 2 bases from J, leaving 12 bases between. Per germline, CDR1 SQVTM and CDR2 ANQGSEA. CDR3: CSAGTTAYEQYF. As DNA, the CDR3 is TGCAGCGCCGGGACAACAGCCTACGAGCAGTACTTC.